The 23 T cell receptor beta chains below come from one sample, sequenced in a study of cytomegalovirus exposure and HLA in healthy donors. Data came from immunoSEQ multiplex PCR; TCRdb stores just in-frame clones and leaves some out. The sample has 250,000 to 350,000 clones; about 90% are singletons. Sequencing was done on a sample of PBMCs. All receptors come from a woman under 40 in good health and CMV-seropositive.

This chain links TRBV30 with TRBJ2-7; 11 nucleotides agree with TRBD2. This CDR3 is built from 13 residues. The V gene's germline CDR1 is GTSNPN and CDR2 SVGIG (reference sequence). Trimming cost V 6 bases and J 6 bases; bases outside gene matches: 7. The CDR3 loop reads CACLAGGPVEQYF. The CDR3 DNA reads as TGTGCCTGCTTAGCGGGGGGGCCGGTCGAGCAGTACTTC.

The chain employs TRBV20-1 and TRBJ1-2; D not resolved. The CDR3 totals 11 residues. The germline CDR1 and CDR2 sequences are DFQATT and SNEGSKA (reference sequence). Trimming stripped 5 bases from V and 6 bases from J, with 10 bases between. CDR3 in amino acids: CSAPETNGYTF. CDR3 DNA sequence: TGCAGTGCTCCCGAGACGAATGGCTACACCTTC.

This chain connects TRBV19 to TRBJ2-2, with D possibly being TRBD1 (5 bases). Between the trimmed V and J ends, which lost 8 bases and 7 bases, there was a span of 11 bases. The CDR3 is 12 amino acids. The V gene's germline CDR1 is LNHDA and CDR2 SQIVND (reference sequence). For the CDR3, the DNA is TGTGCCAGTCTAAGGGGTAGCGGGGAGCTGTTTTTT. This sequence encodes CASLRGSGELFF.

The V gene is TRBV5-1, the J gene TRBJ2-7, with TRBD2 matching 13 bases. Per germline, CDR1 SGHRS and CDR2 YFSETQ. Losses at the gene ends were 0 bases for V and 3 bases for J; bases not matched to a gene: 9. The CDR3 has 18 residues. For the CDR3, the DNA is TGCGCCAGCAGCTTGGCCCTTACTAGCGGGGGGGAATTCTACGAGCAGTACTTC. It yields the protein CASSLALTSGGEFYEQYF.

The table lists this clone with a few counts. The CDR3: CASSERGTHYGYTF. CDR3 sequence (DNA): TGTGCCAGCAGTGAAAGGGGAACACACTATGGCTACACCTTC. This chain joins TRBV2 and TRBJ1-2, with D possibly being TRBD1 (5 bases). The CDR3 loop spans 14 amino acids. The V end lost 2 bases, the J end lost 3 bases, and 10 bases lay between the germline ends. The germline gives CDR1 SNHLY, CDR2 FYNNEI.

This chain links TRBV4-1 with TRBJ1-2; TRBD1 aligns across 8 bases. V lost 5 bases and J lost 1; bases outside the gene matches: 9. Germline CDR1 and CDR2: MGHRA and YSYEKL. CDR3 length equals 16 residues. The CDR3 protein is CASSGQGQEINYGYTF. Here the CDR3 DNA reads TGCGCCAGCAGCGGACAGGGACAGGAGATTAACTATGGCTACACCTTC.

The chain has TRBV7-2 and TRBJ2-1; TRBD1 aligns across 10 bases. Trimming cost V 7 bases and J 10 bases; bases outside gene matches: 13. The CDR3 is 15 amino acids. Germline V gene data show CDR1 as SGHTA and CDR2 as FQGNSA. The CDR3 is CASTPWGQGIEEQFF. In DNA form, the CDR3 reads TGTGCCAGCACCCCCTGGGGACAGGGGATTGAGGAGCAGTTCTTC.

The chain links TRBV6-1 to TRBJ1-2, with D tentatively TRBD1 (5 bases). The CDR3 is made up of 14 amino acids. V was trimmed by 6 bases and J by 4 bases, leaving 15 bases between them. Germline assignment: CDR1 MNHNS and CDR2 SASEGT. In DNA, the CDR3 is TGTGCCAGCAGCGGGACGGGGACGCGCTATGGCTACACCTTC. As protein: CASSGTGTRYGYTF.

V is TRBV30 and J is TRBJ2-2, with 9 bases identical to TRBD1. The junction had 6 bases not matched to a gene; V was cut back by 0 bases and J by 1 base. The CDR3 is 17 amino acids. Germline V CDR1 and CDR2: GTSNPN, SVGIG (reference sequence). Written as DNA, the CDR3 is TGTGCCTGGAGTGTACACAGGGGGCGTGGGAACACCGGGGAGCTGTTTTTT. Translating gives CAWSVHRGRGNTGELFF.

This CDR3 is CASSPIGTEAFF. The CDR3 coding sequence is TGTGCCAGCAGTCCAATAGGCACTGAAGCTTTCTTT. The chain is built from TRBV27 and TRBJ1-1; D not resolved. Germline lookup yields CDR1 MNHEY and CDR2 SMNVEV (reference sequence). The V end was cut by 5 bases, the J end by 4 bases, with 8 bases between. The CDR3 loop spans 12 amino acids.

The CDR3 DNA reads as TGCGCCAGCAGCTTGACTAGCGGGAGGGCCCTAACCTTAAACAATGAGCAGTTCTTC. Translated, it gives CASSLTSGRALTLNNEQFF. The rearrangement uses TRBV5-1 and TRBJ2-1; the match to TRBD2 covers 13 bases. The V segment lost 1 base and the J segment 5 bases; nucleotides outside the gene matches: 12. This CDR3 has 19 residues. In germline, CDR1 is SGHRS, CDR2 YFSETQ. The whole variable domain, filled in from reference TRBV5-1 and TRBJ2-1, reads KAGVTQTPRYLIKTRGQQVTLSCSPISGHRSVSWYQQTPGQGLQFLFEYFSETQRNKGNFPGRFSGRQFSNSRSEMNVSTLELGDSALYLCASSLTSGRALTLNNEQFFGPGTRLTVL.

The chain has TRBV6-5 and TRBJ2-4; D possibly corresponds to TRBD2 (5 bases). The CDR3 runs 14 residues. The V end lost 3 bases, the J end lost 11 bases, and 17 bases lay between the germline ends. CDR1 is MNHEY and CDR2 is SVGAGI in the germline V gene. The CDR3 DNA reads as TGTGCCAGCAGTTATACGGGGAACAGCGGTTTTCAGTACTTC. This encodes CASSYTGNSGFQYF.

The rearrangement uses TRBV6-1 and TRBJ2-3, with D perhaps being TRBD1 or TRBD2 (5 bases each). The CDR3 has 14 residues. CDR1 is MNHNS, CDR2 SASEGT, per germline. Trimming shortened V by 7 bases and J by 5 bases, and 16 bases separated the two germline ends. Written as DNA, the CDR3 is TGTGCCAGCAAACTTCAGGGTGGGGGAGATACGCAGTATTTT. As protein: CASKLQGGGDTQYF.

J is TRBJ1-1 and V is TRBV4-1; D remains unclear. Germline V gene lookup returns CDR1 MGHRA and CDR2 YSYEKL. There are 14 residues in the CDR3. The V gene lost 4 bases and the J gene lost 0 bases, with 9 bases spanning the gap. In DNA, the CDR3 is TGCGCCAGCAGCCCGACACTGCTGAACACTGAAGCTTTCTTT. This translates into CASSPTLLNTEAFF.

The V and J genes are TRBV2 and TRBJ1-4, with 7 bases matching TRBD1. The CDR3 is 15 amino acids. Trimming removed 4 bases from V and 0 bases from J; junction bases left unmatched: 2. CDR1 SNHLY and CDR2 FYNNEI come from the germline V gene. As DNA, the CDR3 is TGTGCCAGCAGTGCCGGGACAGCAACTAATGAAAAACTGTTTTTT. Translating gives CASSAGTATNEKLFF.

The rearrangement joins TRBV5-1 to TRBJ2-1, with D hard to call. This CDR3 is 13 amino acids long. Germline V gene lookup returns CDR1 SGHRS and CDR2 YFSETQ. V gave up 0 bases and J gave up 7 bases, with 8 bases separating them. In DNA form, the CDR3 reads TGCGCCAGCAGCTTGGCCCCAGCGAATGAGCAGTTCTTC. This gives the protein CASSLAPANEQFF.

Here the CDR3 DNA reads TGCGCCAGCAGCCAAGAAGGGTATAGCGGTTTCGCCCTTAATGAGCAGTTCTTC. Protein sequence: CASSQEGYSGFALNEQFF. The chain employs TRBV4-3 and TRBJ2-1, with a tentative D call TRBD2 (6 bases). V lost 0 bases to trimming and J lost 7 bases, with 22 bases between them. Per the germline V gene, CDR1 is LGHNA and CDR2 is YSLEER. The CDR3 runs to 18 residues.

The chain recombines TRBV4-2 with TRBJ2-7; D gene ambiguous. Per the germline V gene, CDR1 is LGHNA and CDR2 is YNFKEQ. V was cut by 1 base and J by 7 bases, with 11 bases left in between. CDR3 length: 13 amino acids. CDR3 in amino acids: CASSQGGVGEQYF. As DNA, the CDR3 is TGTGCCAGCAGCCAAGGTGGGGTGGGTGAGCAGTACTTC.

V is TRBV11-2 and J is TRBJ2-4; D gene ambiguous. The CDR3 extends over 14 amino acids. The V gene's germline CDR1 is SGHAT and CDR2 FQNNGV. V was shortened by 3 bases and J by 3 bases, with 9 bases between the two germline ends. As DNA, the CDR3 is TGTGCCAGCAGCTTGGGGTATGGCAAAAACATTCAGTACTTC. Translating it yields CASSLGYGKNIQYF.

The chain carries TRBV10-3 and TRBJ2-2, with 7 positions matching TRBD2. The CDR3 length is 16 residues. The germline gives CDR1 ENHRY, CDR2 SYGVKD. V trimming: 3 bases; J trimming: 6 bases; junction bases outside the gene matches: 10. Written as DNA, the CDR3 is TGTGCCATCAGTGAATCAAGCGGGATAATAGCCGGGGAGCTGTTTTTT. Residues: CAISESSGIIAGELFF.

The rearrangement links TRBV30 to TRBJ1-2, with D possibly TRBD1 on 6 matching bases. This CDR3 region has 12 residues. V lost 4 bases and J 10 bases, leaving 16 bases between the germline ends. Germline CDR1 is GTSNPN and CDR2 is SVGIG (reference sequence). The CDR3 bases are TGTGCCTGGACTCCCGGGGGCAGGTACTACACCTTC. Translating it yields CAWTPGGRYYTF.

V gene TRBV5-1 combines with J gene TRBJ2-7; 9 positions agree with TRBD2. The CDR3 spans 17 residues. Trimming took 6 bases from V and 6 from J; bases not matched to a gene: 19. CDR1 and CDR2 from the germline V gene are SGHRS and YFSETQ. CDR3 residues: CASTPLSGLAGNSEQYF. As DNA, the CDR3 is TGCGCCAGCACCCCTCTCTCGGGGCTAGCGGGAAATAGCGAGCAGTACTTC.

This sequence joins TRBV10-3 and TRBJ2-1; D may be TRBD2 (7 bases). V gave up 8 bases and J gave up 5 bases, with 13 bases separating them. The CDR3 covers 13 residues. CDR1 is ENHRY, CDR2 SYGVKD, per germline. The CDR3 is CAIGPGGHNEQFF. The CDR3 nucleotides are TGTGCCATCGGTCCCGGGGGGCACAATGAGCAGTTCTTC.